The rows below give T cell receptor beta chains drawn from one sample of a study of cytomegalovirus exposure and HLA in healthy donors. The protocol was immunoSEQ multiplex PCR, while the TCRdb copy is restricted to in-frame clones and leaves out a portion. The table lists 200,000 to 250,000 clones, 70% to 85% of them singletons. Sequenced: PBMCs. The receptors come from a woman between 40 and 50 years old in good health and CMV-seronegative. CDR3s include the opening cysteine and the closing phenylalanine or tryptophan. The order of the fields is J gene, D gene, V gene, CDR3 protein. A D gene is named only where the DNA matches it firmly.

>TRBJ1-6|.|TRBV19
CASSGTGVNSPLHF
>TRBJ1-5|.|TRBV4-3
CASSQVGGGQPQHF
>TRBJ2-1|.|TRBV28
CASSSDTFNEQFF
>TRBJ1-2|.|TRBV7-9
CASSLNGLYTF
>TRBJ2-1|.|TRBV11-2
CASSLPRGSSYNEQFF
>TRBJ1-1|.|TRBV7-9
CASSLIFSYTEAFF
>TRBJ2-1|TRBD2|TRBV5-1
CASSPRTSAGVLYNEQFF
>TRBJ2-5|.|TRBV9
CASSAARAPWETQYF
>TRBJ2-7|.|TRBV28
CASRAGLSLGEQYF
>TRBJ2-5|TRBD2|TRBV5-4
CASSQWTSGGQETQYF
>TRBJ2-3|.|TRBV27
CASSFINTGGADTQYF
>TRBJ1-1|.|TRBV18
CASSPRGMNTEAFF
>TRBJ1-1|.|TRBV15
CATRFARAGTEAFF
>TRBJ1-1|TRBD1|TRBV7-9
CASSSGTGNTEAFF
>TRBJ2-5|.|TRBV6-5
CASSYGGGIQETQYF